The rows below give T cell receptor beta chains drawn from one sample of a study of T-cell reconstitution after alpha-beta-depleted transplantation in children. TCRdb reanalysed the PCR reads using MiXCR and keeps one entry per CDR3 protein. Of fewer than 550,000 distinct CDR3 sequences listed, 10% to 12% are singletons. Here the sequenced sample was PBMCs, mostly from graft donor cells, taken 180 days after TCRalphabeta/CD19-depleted stem cell transplant. These TCRs come from a female patient younger than 10 who had a stem cell transplant for aplastic anemia, so the T cells may come from the graft donor. Each CDR3 is given with its conserved first and last residue. The D gene is left open where the match is weak. Rows give clone size only sometimes, using once, few, many, or a class for an expanded clone.

d_gene	j_gene	v_gene	abundance	CDR3nt	CDR3aa
NA	TRBJ1-2	TRBV4-1	few	TGCGCCAGCAGCCGGGAACGAAGCACTAACTATGGCTACACCTTC	CASSRERSTNYGYTF
TRBD2	TRBJ2-5	TRBV29-1	many	TGCAGCGTTGCTATGACTAGCGGGAGTGAGACCCAGTACTTC	CSVAMTSGSETQYF
TRBD2	TRBJ2-3	TRBV20-1	NA	TGCAGTGCTCCGGGACTAGCGGGAGGGCCCTCAGATACGCAGTATTTT	CSAPGLAGGPSDTQYF
TRBD1	TRBJ2-2	TRBV12-5	NA	TGTGCTAGTGGTTACCGGCGACAGGGGTTCACCGGGGAGCTGTTTTTT	CASGYRRQGFTGELFF
NA	TRBJ1-1	TRBV20-1	few	TGCAGTGCTCGGATACAGGGTGGTGAAGCTTTCTTT	CSARIQGGEAFF
NA	TRBJ2-1	TRBV7-9	few	TGTGCCAGCAGCTTAGGGGGGTCGCGCGGCGATGAGCAGTTCTTC	CASSLGGSRGDEQFF
NA	TRBJ2-2	TRBV5-6	few	TGTGCCAGCAGCTGGGGACCTCTTGGGGGGACGAACACCGGGGAGCTGTTTTTT	CASSWGPLGGTNTGELFF
NA	TRBJ1-2	TRBV6-2/TRBV6-3	few	TGTGCCAGCAGTTACTCGAGTCGGGGGCAGAGCTATGGCTACACCTTC	CASSYSSRGQSYGYTF
TRBD1	TRBJ1-2	TRBV20-1	few	TGCAGTGCTAGAGATGCCGGGACAGCAGATGGCTACACCTTC	CSARDAGTADGYTF
TRBD2	TRBJ2-1	TRBV15	many	TGTGCCACCAGCAGAAGGACTAGCGGGAGTGGAAATGAGCAGTTCTTC	CATSRRTSGSGNEQFF
NA	TRBJ2-2	TRBV19	few	TGTGCCAGTAGTATAGAGATCGGGGAGCTGTTTTTT	CASSIEIGELFF
NA	TRBJ1-2	TRBV7-9	few	TGTGCCAGCAGCTATCTAACACATGGCTACACCTTC	CASSYLTHGYTF
TRBD2	TRBJ2-7	TRBV7-6	many	TGTGCCAGCAGTTCCACCGGACTAGCGGTTCCCTACGAGCAGTACTTC	CASSSTGLAVPYEQYF
NA	TRBJ1-1	TRBV4-1	NA	TGCGCCAGCAGCCAAGATCCAACGGGGTTCGGCGCTTTCTTT	CASSQDPTGFGAFF
NA	TRBJ1-6	TRBV6-5	NA	TGTGCCAGCAGTTACTCTCATCGTACTAATTCACCCCTCCACTTT	CASSYSHRTNSPLHF
TRBD1	TRBJ2-2	TRBV19	NA	TGTGCCAGTAGTATCCGGACAGGGGGTTCCGGGGAGCTGTTTTTT	CASSIRTGGSGELFF
TRBD2	TRBJ2-3	TRBV12-3/TRBV12-4	few	TGTGCCAGCAGTCTCAGTTTGGGACTAGCGGTTAGCACAGATACGCAGTATTTT	CASSLSLGLAVSTDTQYF
TRBD1	TRBJ1-2	TRBV12-3/TRBV12-4	many	TGTGCCAGCAGGATTCCGGACAGGGTCCCAGGGGGCTACACCTTC	CASRIPDRVPGGYTF
NA	TRBJ2-5	TRBV10-3	few	TGTGCCATCAGTCCCGAGGCGCAAGAGACCCAGTACTTC	CAISPEAQETQYF
TRBD2	TRBJ2-7	TRBV7-2	many	TGTGCCAGCACCCGAGGACTAGCGGGAGGATCCTACGAGCAGTACTTC	CASTRGLAGGSYEQYF
TRBD2	TRBJ2-7	TRBV28	many	TGTGCCAGCAGTTTAAGCGGGGCCTACGAGCAGTACTTC	CASSLSGAYEQYF
TRBD2	TRBJ2-1	TRBV28	NA	TGTGCCAGCAGTGGTGCCTCTAGCGGGAACCGGGAGCAGTTCTTC	CASSGASSGNREQFF
NA	TRBJ2-2	TRBV4-3	NA	TGCGCCAGCAGCCAAGGAGTGGTACGGAACACCGGGGAGCTGTTTTTT	CASSQGVVRNTGELFF
NA	TRBJ2-7	TRBV12-3/TRBV12-4	many	TGTGCCAGCAGTCGTTGGGGGACGCAAGGCGAGCAGTACTTC	CASSRWGTQGEQYF
NA	TRBJ2-1	TRBV2	NA	TGTGCCAGCCTGGCACGGGACCCATCGAGGGTGCCCTACAATGAGCAGTTCTTC	CASLARDPSRVPYNEQFF
NA	TRBJ2-1	TRBV7-9	NA	TGTGCCAGCAGTCCCCCTGCAGGGTTCTCCTACAATGAGCAGTTCTTC	CASSPPAGFSYNEQFF
NA	TRBJ1-6	TRBV2	few	TGTGCCAGCAGGCCCGGGGGCGTAGGTTCACCCCTCCACTTT	CASRPGGVGSPLHF
TRBD1	TRBJ2-5	TRBV7-2	NA	TGTGCCAGCAGCCCTAGGACAGGGCGGGGCGAGACCCAGTACTTC	CASSPRTGRGETQYF
TRBD2	TRBJ2-1	TRBV7-9	NA	TGTGCCAGCAGCCCGGCCTTTGGCGGGAGCTCCTACAATGAGCAGTTCTTC	CASSPAFGGSSYNEQFF
NA	TRBJ2-2	TRBV7-8	many	TGTGCCAGCAGCCCAACCCTGAACACCGGGGAGCTGTTTTTT	CASSPTLNTGELFF
NA	TRBJ1-4	TRBV5-1	NA	TGCGCCAGCAGCTTGGCCGGGGACCTAGGAGGACTGTTTTTT	CASSLAGDLGGLFF
NA	TRBJ2-1	TRBV9	few	TGTGCCAGCAGCGCCTTCATGAATGAGCAGTTCTTC	CASSAFMNEQFF
NA	TRBJ2-5	TRBV12-3/TRBV12-4	NA	TGTGCCAGCAGTTTCTCGAGGGTCTGGGAAGAGACCCAGTACTTC	CASSFSRVWEETQYF
TRBD2	TRBJ2-1	TRBV20-1	few	TGCAGTGCCCTCCCGGGACTAGCGGGAGGGAGGAATGAGCAGTTCTTC	CSALPGLAGGRNEQFF
TRBD1	TRBJ2-7	TRBV18	NA	TGTGCCAGCTCAAAACCTAATGGACAGGGCCTCGAGCAGTACTTC	CASSKPNGQGLEQYF
TRBD1	TRBJ1-5	TRBV28	few	TGTGCCAGCAGTGCCCGGGACAGGGCCCCTTTTCAATTCCAGCCCCAGCATTTT	CASSARDRAPFQFQPQHF
NA	TRBJ1-4	TRBV28	many	TGTGCCAGCAGTCAAGACCCGCGGTCATCTAATGAAAAACTGTTTTTT	CASSQDPRSSNEKLFF
NA	TRBJ1-1	TRBV6-1	few	TGTGCCAGCAGCTTCAGGGCCGGCACTGAAGCTTTCTTT	CASSFRAGTEAFF
NA	TRBJ2-5	TRBV21-1	few	TGTGCCAGCAGCAAAGGTCAGGCGCTCCAAGAGACCCAGTACTTC	CASSKGQALQETQYF